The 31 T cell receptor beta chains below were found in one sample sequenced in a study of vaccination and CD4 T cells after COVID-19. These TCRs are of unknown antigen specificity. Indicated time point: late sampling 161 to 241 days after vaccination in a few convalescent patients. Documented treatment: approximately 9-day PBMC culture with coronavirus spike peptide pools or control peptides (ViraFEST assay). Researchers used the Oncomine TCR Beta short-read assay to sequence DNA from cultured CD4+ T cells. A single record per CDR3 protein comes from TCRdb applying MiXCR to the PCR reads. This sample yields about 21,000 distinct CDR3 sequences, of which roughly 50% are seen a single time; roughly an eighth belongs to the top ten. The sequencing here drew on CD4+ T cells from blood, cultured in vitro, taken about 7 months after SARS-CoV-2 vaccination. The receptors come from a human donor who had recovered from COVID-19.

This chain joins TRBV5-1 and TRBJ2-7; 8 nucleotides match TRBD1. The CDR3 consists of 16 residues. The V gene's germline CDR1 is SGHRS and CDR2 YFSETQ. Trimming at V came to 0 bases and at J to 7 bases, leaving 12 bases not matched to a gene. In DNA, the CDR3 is TGCGCCAGCAGCTTGGCATGGGGACAGGTGGTGAGGGAGCAGTACTTC. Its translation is CASSLAWGQVVREQYF. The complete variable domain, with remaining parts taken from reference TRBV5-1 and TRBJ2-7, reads KAGVTQTPRYLIKTRGQQVTLSCSPISGHRSVSWYQQTPGQGLQFLFEYFSETQRNKGNFPGRFSGRQFSNSRSEMNVSTLELGDSALYLCASSLAWGQVVREQYFGPGTRLTVT.

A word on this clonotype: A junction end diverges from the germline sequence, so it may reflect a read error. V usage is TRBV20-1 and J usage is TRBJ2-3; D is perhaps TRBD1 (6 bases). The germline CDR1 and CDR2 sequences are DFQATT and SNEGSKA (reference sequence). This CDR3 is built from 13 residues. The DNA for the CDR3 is TGCAGTGCTGGAGAGATAGGGGGAGATACGCAGTATTTT. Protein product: CSAGEIGGDTQYF.

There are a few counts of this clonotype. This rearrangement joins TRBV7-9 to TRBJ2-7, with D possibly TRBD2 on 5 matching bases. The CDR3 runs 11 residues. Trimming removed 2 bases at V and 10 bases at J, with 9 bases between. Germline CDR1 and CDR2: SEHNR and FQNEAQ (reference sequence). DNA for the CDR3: TGTGCCAGCAGCTTAACGAGCGGACAGTACTTC. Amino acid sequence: CASSLTSGQYF.

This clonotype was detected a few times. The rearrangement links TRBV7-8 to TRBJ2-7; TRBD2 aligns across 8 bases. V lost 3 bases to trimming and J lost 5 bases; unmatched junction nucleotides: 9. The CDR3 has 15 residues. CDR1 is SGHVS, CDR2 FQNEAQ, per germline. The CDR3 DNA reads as TGTGCCAGCAGCTTGGGTTTTGCGGGAGGCCACGAGCAGTACTTC. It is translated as CASSLGFAGGHEQYF. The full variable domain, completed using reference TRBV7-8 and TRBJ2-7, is GAGVSQSPRYKVAKRGQDVALRCDPISGHVSLFWYQQALGQGPEFLTYFQNEAQLDKSGLPSDRFFAERPEGSVSTLKIQRTQQEDSAVYLCASSLGFAGGHEQYFGPGTRLTVT.

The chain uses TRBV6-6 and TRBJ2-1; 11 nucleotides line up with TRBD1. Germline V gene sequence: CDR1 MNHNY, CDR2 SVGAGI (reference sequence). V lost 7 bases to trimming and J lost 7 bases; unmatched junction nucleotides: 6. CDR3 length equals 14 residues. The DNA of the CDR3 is TGTGCCAGCACTCAGGACAGGGGGCGGAATGAGCAGTTCTTC. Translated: CASTQDRGRNEQFF.

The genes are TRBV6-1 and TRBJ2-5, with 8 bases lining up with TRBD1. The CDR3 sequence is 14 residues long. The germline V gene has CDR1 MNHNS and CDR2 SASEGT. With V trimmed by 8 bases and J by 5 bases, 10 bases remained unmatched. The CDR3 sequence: CASASWTGSETQYF. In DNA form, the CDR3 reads TGTGCCAGCGCCAGTTGGACAGGGAGCGAGACCCAGTACTTC.

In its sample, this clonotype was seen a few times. The CDR3: CASRTALNQPQHF. CDR3 sequence (DNA): TGTGCCAGCAGAACTGCCCTCAATCAGCCCCAGCATTTT. This chain joins TRBV6-1 and TRBJ1-5, with D hard to call. The length of the CDR3 is 13 residues. Trimming pared 6 bases from V and 3 bases from J, leaving 9 bases between. The germline gives CDR1 MNHNS, CDR2 SASEGT.

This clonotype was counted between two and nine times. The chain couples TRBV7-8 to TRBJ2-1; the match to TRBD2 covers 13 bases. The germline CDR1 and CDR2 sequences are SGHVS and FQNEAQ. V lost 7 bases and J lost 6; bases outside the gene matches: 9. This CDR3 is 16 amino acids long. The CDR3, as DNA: TGTGCCAGCACCACTAGCGGGAGGGGTTGGGGCAATGAGCAGTTCTTC. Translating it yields CASTTSGRGWGNEQFF.

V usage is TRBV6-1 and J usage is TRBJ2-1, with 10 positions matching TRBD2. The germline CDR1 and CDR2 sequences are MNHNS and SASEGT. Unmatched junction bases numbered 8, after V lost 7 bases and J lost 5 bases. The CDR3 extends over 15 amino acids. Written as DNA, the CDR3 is TGTGCCAGCAATAAAATAGCGGGGGGTCACAATGAGCAGTTCTTC. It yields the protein CASNKIAGGHNEQFF.

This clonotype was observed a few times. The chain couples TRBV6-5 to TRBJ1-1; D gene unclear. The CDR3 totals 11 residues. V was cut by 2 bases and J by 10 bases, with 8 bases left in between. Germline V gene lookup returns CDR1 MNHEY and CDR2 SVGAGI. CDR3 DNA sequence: TGTGCCAGCAGTTACCCCCCGACAGCTTTCTTT. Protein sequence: CASSYPPTAFF.

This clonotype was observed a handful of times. The CDR3 protein is CATSDNAVCRLNTEAFF. The DNA for the CDR3 is TGTGCCACCAGTGATAATGCGGTCTGCCGATTGAACACTGAAGCTTTCTTT. The rearrangement joins TRBV24-1 to TRBJ1-1; D is undetermined. Trimming stripped 3 bases from V and 0 bases from J, with 16 bases between. The V gene's germline CDR1 is KGHDR and CDR2 SFDVKD. The CDR3 is made up of 17 amino acids.

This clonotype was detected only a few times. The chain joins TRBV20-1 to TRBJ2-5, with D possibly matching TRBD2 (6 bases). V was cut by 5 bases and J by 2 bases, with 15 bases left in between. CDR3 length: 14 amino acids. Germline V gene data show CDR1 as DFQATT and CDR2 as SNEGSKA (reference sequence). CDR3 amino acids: CSACKPGVQETQYF. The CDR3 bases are TGCAGTGCTTGTAAACCGGGAGTTCAAGAGACCCAGTACTTC.

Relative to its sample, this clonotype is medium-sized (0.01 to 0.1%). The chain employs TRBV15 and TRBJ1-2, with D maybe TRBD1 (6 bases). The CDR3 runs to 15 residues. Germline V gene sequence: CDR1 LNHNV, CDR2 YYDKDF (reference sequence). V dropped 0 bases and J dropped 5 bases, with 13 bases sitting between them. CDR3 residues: CATSRDAGRGYGYTF. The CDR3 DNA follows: TGTGCCACCAGCAGAGATGCTGGCAGGGGATATGGCTACACCTTC. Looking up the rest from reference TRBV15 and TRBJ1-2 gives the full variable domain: DAMVIQNPRYQVTQFGKPVTLSCSQTLNHNVMYWYQQKSSQAPKLLFHYYDKDFNNEADTPDNFQSRRPNTSFCFLDIRSPGLGDTAMYLCATSRDAGRGYGYTFGSGTRLTVV.

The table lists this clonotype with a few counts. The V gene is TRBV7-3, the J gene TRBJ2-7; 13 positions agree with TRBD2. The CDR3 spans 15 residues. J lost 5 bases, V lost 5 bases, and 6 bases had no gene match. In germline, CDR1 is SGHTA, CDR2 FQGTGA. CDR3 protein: CASSAGLAGLNEQYF. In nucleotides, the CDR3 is TGTGCCAGCAGCGCGGGACTAGCGGGACTCAACGAGCAGTACTTC.

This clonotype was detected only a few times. CDR3 coding DNA: TGCAGTGCTTGGACAGGGAACGACAATCAGCCCCAGCATTTT. As protein: CSAWTGNDNQPQHF. The chain carries TRBV20-1 and TRBJ1-5, with 8 bases aligning to TRBD1. Looked up from germline, CDR1 is DFQATT and CDR2 is SNEGSKA (reference sequence). V dropped 5 bases and J dropped 3; count of bases not matched to a gene: 6. There are 14 residues in the CDR3.

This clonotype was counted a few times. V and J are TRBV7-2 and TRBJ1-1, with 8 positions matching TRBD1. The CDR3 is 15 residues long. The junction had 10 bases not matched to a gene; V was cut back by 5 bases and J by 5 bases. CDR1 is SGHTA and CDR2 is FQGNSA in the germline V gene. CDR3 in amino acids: CASSPMQGAGTEAFF. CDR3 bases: TGTGCCAGCAGCCCGATGCAGGGGGCAGGAACTGAAGCTTTCTTT.

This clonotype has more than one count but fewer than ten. For the CDR3, the DNA is TGTGCCAGCAGCTTAGCGGGCGCCCAAGAGACCCAGTACTTC. Translation gives CASSLAGAQETQYF. The chain employs TRBV7-2 and TRBJ2-5; D gene ambiguous. This CDR3 contains 14 residues. Trimming took 0 bases from V and 1 from J, leaving 6 bases between them. Germline assignment: CDR1 SGHTA and CDR2 FQGNSA.

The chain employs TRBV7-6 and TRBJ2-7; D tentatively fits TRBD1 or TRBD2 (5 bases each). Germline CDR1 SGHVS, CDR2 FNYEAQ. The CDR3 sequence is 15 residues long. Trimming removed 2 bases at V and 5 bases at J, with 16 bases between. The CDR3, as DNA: TGTGCCAGCAGCTTACGTCATCGGGGCGGCGACGAGCAGTACTTC. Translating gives CASSLRHRGGDEQYF.

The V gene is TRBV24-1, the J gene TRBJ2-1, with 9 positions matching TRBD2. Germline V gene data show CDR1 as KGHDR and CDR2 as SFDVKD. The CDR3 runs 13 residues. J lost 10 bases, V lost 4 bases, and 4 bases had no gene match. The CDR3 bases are TGTGCCACCAGTGACCCGGGACTAGCCGAGCAGTTCTTC. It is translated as CATSDPGLAEQFF.

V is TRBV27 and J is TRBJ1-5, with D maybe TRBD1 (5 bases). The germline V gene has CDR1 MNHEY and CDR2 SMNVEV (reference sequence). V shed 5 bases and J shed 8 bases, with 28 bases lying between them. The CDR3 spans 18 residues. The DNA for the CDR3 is TGTGCCAGCAGTCCAGGGTCTCCGCTTTCCCTCGCGATCAAGCCCCAGCATTTT. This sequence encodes CASSPGSPLSLAIKPQHF.

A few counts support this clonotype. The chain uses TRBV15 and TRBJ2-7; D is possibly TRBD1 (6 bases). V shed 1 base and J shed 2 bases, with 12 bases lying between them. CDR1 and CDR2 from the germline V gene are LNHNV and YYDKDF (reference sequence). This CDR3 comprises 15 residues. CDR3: CATSRGQGRTYEQYF. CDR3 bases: TGTGCCACCAGCAGAGGCCAGGGGCGGACCTACGAGCAGTACTTC. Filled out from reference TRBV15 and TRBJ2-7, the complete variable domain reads DAMVIQNPRYQVTQFGKPVTLSCSQTLNHNVMYWYQQKSSQAPKLLFHYYDKDFNNEADTPDNFQSRRPNTSFCFLDIRSPGLGDTAMYLCATSRGQGRTYEQYFGPGTRLTVT.

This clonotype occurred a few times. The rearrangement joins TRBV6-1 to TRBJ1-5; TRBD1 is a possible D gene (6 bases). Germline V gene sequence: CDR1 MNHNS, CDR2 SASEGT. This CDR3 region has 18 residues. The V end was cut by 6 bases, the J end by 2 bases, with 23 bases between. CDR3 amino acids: CASSRSPNREGGNQPQHF. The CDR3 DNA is TGTGCCAGCAGCCGCAGCCCTAACAGGGAGGGGGGCAATCAGCCCCAGCATTTT.

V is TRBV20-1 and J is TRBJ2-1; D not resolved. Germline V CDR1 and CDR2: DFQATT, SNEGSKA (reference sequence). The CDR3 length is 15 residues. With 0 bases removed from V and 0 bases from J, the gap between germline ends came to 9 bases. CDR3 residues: CSARDDTLSYNEQFF. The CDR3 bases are TGCAGTGCTAGAGACGATACGCTCTCCTACAATGAGCAGTTCTTC.

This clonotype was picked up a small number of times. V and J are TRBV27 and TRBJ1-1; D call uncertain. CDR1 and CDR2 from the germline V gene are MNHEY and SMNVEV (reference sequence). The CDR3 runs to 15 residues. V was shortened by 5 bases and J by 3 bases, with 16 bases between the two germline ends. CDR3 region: CASSPRPKGDTEAFF. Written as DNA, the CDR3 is TGTGCCAGCAGTCCGCGCCCGAAGGGAGACACTGAAGCTTTCTTT.

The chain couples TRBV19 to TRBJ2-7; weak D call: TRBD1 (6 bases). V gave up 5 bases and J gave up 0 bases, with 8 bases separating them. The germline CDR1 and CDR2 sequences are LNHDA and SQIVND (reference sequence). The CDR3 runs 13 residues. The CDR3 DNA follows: TGTGCCAGTAGTTCGGACAGCTCCTACGAGCAGTACTTC. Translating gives CASSSDSSYEQYF. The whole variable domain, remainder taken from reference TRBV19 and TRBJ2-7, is DGGITQSPKYLFRKEGQNVTLSCEQNLNHDAMYWYRQDPGQGLRLIYYSQIVNDFQKGDIAEGYSVSREKKESFPLTVTSAQKNPTAFYLCASSSDSSYEQYFGPGTRLTVT.

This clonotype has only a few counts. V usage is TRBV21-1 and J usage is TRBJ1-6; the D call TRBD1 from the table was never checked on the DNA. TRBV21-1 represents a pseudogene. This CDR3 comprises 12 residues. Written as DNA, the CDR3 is TGTGCCAGCAGCAAGGGGGATGGGGCCCTCCACTTT. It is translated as CASSKGDGALHF.

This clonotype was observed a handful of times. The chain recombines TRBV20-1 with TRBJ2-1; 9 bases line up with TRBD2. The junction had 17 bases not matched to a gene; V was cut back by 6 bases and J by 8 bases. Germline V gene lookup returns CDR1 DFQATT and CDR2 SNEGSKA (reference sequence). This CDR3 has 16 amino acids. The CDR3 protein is CSAVGTSRAYVDEQFF. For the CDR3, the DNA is TGCAGTGCCGTGGGGACTAGCAGGGCATATGTGGATGAGCAGTTCTTC.

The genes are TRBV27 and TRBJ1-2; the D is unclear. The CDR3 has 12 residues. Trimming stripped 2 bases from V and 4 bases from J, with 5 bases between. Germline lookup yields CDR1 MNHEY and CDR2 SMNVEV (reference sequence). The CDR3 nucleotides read TGTGCCAGCAGTTTACGGGGCTATGGCTACACCTTC. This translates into CASSLRGYGYTF.

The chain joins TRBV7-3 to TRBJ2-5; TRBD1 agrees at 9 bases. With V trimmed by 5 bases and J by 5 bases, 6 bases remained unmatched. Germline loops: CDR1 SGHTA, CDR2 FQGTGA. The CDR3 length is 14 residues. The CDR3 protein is CASSPGQGHETQYF. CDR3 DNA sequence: TGTGCCAGCAGCCCGGGACAGGGTCACGAGACCCAGTACTTC.

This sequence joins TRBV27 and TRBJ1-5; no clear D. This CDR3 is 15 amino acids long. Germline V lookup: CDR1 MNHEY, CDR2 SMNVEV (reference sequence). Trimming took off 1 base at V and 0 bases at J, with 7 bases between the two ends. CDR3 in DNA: TGTGCCAGCAGTTTATTCAGGAATAGCAATCAGCCCCAGCATTTT. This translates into CASSLFRNSNQPQHF.

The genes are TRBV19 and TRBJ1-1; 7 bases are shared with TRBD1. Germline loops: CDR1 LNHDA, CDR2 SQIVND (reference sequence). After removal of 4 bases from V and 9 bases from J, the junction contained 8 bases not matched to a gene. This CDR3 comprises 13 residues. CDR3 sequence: CASSRGQRRQAFF. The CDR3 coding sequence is TGTGCCAGTAGTAGGGGACAGCGACGCCAAGCTTTCTTT.